This T cell receptor (beta chain) was captured in a study of shared clonotypes between healthy human individuals. Study findings and constraints: The naive CD4 repertoires of a handful of donors were compared, and approximately 5% of clonotypes were shared. Sequencing depth was expected to affect clonotype sharing among donors.

When replicate PCRs were run on sorted subsets, they used 150 to 200 ng DNA, some 29,000 T cell genomes. Produced via immunoSEQ multiplex PCR; TCRdb's table is partial and in-frame only. The table shows a few million clones, with roughly 95% occurring only once. Germline CDR1 is SQVTM and CDR2 is ANQGSEA. Losses at the gene ends were 8 bases for V and 5 bases for J; bases not matched to a gene: 7. The CDR3 length is 13 residues. Points on this clone: Antigen: not known.

Positively selected for CCR7, the CD45RO-negative cells used as naive CD8 cells excluded terminally differentiated effector memory CD45RA+ cells. The V and J genes are TRBV29-1 and TRBJ2-5; 11 nucleotides match TRBD2. This sequence was found in a man between 18 and 29 years old in good health. Some clones in this sample may be carry-over from other donors' samples. Sequenced input: naive CD8+ T cells from PBMCs. The CDR3 protein is CSPLLAGEETQYF. CDR3 coding DNA: TGCAGCCCCCTACTAGCGGGAGAGGAGACCCAGTACTTC.